One and the same sample provided the 18 T cell receptor beta chains below, sequenced in a study of cytomegalovirus exposure and HLA in healthy donors. The primer mix had 60 Vbeta and 13 Jbeta primers. Only in-frame clones appear in the TCRdb table, and some are missing; sequencing was by immunoSEQ multiplex PCR. This table holds about 140,000 clones, approximately 80% found once. Input material: PBMCs. The receptors come from a man aged 50 to 60 in good health and CMV-seronegative.

The V call is TRBV10-1, the J call TRBJ2-5, with D possibly being TRBD2 (7 bases). There are 15 residues in the CDR3. Per germline, CDR1 WNHNN and CDR2 SYGVQD (reference sequence). V lost 4 bases and J 5 bases, leaving 17 bases between the germline ends. The CDR3 region is CASSGGLAATETQYF. CDR3 nucleotide sequence: TGCGCCAGCAGTGGGGGGCTAGCGGCCACGGAGACCCAGTACTTC.

This clone has more than one count but fewer than ten. V and J are TRBV7-8 and TRBJ1-5; possible D gene TRBD1, 5 bases. Between the trimmed V and J ends, which lost 5 bases and 2 bases, there was a span of 10 bases. CDR1 SGHVS and CDR2 FQNEAQ come from the germline V gene. The CDR3 is 14 amino acids. The CDR3 protein is CASSADIGNQPQHF. The CDR3 DNA is TGTGCCAGCAGCGCGGACATAGGCAATCAGCCCCAGCATTTT.

This clone was seen just once. This chain joins TRBV9 and TRBJ2-2, with D perhaps TRBD1 (6 bases). CDR1 and CDR2 from the germline V gene are SGDLS and YYNGEE. CDR3 size: 17 residues. The V end lost 4 bases, the J end lost 0 bases, and 16 bases lay between the germline ends. The CDR3 protein is CASSLRQALTNTGELFF. CDR3 in DNA: TGTGCCAGCAGCCTTAGACAGGCCCTGACGAACACCGGGGAGCTGTTTTTT.

V is TRBV6-1 and J is TRBJ1-4; D unresolved. The CDR3 extends over 14 amino acids. In germline, CDR1 is MNHNS, CDR2 SASEGT. Deletions cut 4 bases from V and 8 bases from J, with 14 bases between. CDR3 nucleotide sequence: TGTGCCAGCAGTGCTCGGATGGCAGGCGAAAAACTGTTTTTT. Its translation: CASSARMAGEKLFF.

Notes on this clone: Other DNA sequences in the same sample also yield this CDR3. The CDR3 nucleotides are TGTGCCAGCAGCTTGGGAGGGGGTTCCTACGAGCAGTACTTC. Translating it yields CASSLGGGSYEQYF. The chain combines TRBV5-4 with TRBJ2-7; D possibly corresponds to TRBD1 (6 bases). The CDR3 is 14 amino acids. V dropped 0 bases and J dropped 1 base, with 8 bases sitting between them. Germline assignment: CDR1 SGHNT and CDR2 YYREEE (reference sequence).

The V call is TRBV5-8, the J call TRBJ2-1, with 12 bases identical to TRBD2. Germline CDR1 reads SGHTS; CDR2 reads YDEGEE. This CDR3 is 15 amino acids long. The J segment lost 3 bases and the V segment lost 4 bases, leaving 2 bases of the junction unmatched. CDR3 nucleotides: TGTGCCAGCAGCATACTAGCGGGAGGCTACAATGAGCAGTTCTTC. It is translated as CASSILAGGYNEQFF. Together with reference TRBV5-8 and TRBJ2-1, the CDR3 gives the full variable domain: EAGVTQSPTHLIKTRGQQATLRCSPISGHTSVYWYQQALGLGLQFLLWYDEGEERNRGNFPPRFSGRQFPNYSSELNVNALELEDSALYLCASSILAGGYNEQFFGPGTRLTVL.

This clone was detected only once. The chain is built from TRBV28 and TRBJ2-7; TRBD1 agrees at 7 bases. Trimming at V came to 6 bases and at J to 2 bases, leaving 7 bases not matched to a gene. Per germline, CDR1 MDHEN and CDR2 SYDVKM. The CDR3 runs to 14 residues. The CDR3 reads CASSSPGGPYEQYF. The CDR3, as DNA: TGTGCCAGCAGCTCCCCAGGGGGTCCCTACGAGCAGTACTTC.

The chain combines TRBV2 with TRBJ2-7; 9 bases agree with TRBD2. Germline assignment: CDR1 SNHLY and CDR2 FYNNEI. Germline trimming cut 4 bases from V and 9 bases from J; bases unmatched to any gene: 4. The CDR3 consists of 12 residues. The CDR3 is CASSVIAGVQYF. The CDR3 DNA reads TGTGCCAGCAGTGTAATAGCGGGAGTGCAGTACTTC.

This chain uses TRBV9 with TRBJ2-2; 8 nucleotides align to TRBD2. Germline V lookup: CDR1 SGDLS, CDR2 YYNGEE. Losses at the gene ends were 4 bases for V and 4 bases for J; bases not matched to a gene: 9. The CDR3 consists of 16 residues. CDR3 sequence: CASSPSVSGGTGELFF. CDR3 DNA: TGTGCCAGCAGCCCGAGCGTAAGCGGGGGCACCGGGGAGCTGTTTTTT.

This chain connects TRBV10-1 to TRBJ2-1; the match to TRBD2 covers 7 bases. This CDR3 spans 16 amino acids. V lost 0 bases and J lost 2; bases outside the gene matches: 4. The V gene's germline CDR1 is WNHNN and CDR2 SYGVQD (reference sequence). Here the CDR3 reads CASSESGGTTYNEQFF. The CDR3 region has the DNA TGCGCCAGCAGTGAGTCTGGGGGGACTACCTACAATGAGCAGTTCTTC.

The chain links TRBV27 to TRBJ1-6, with D uncertain. The germline V gene has CDR1 MNHEY and CDR2 SMNVEV (reference sequence). The V gene lost 3 bases and the J gene lost 0 bases, with 15 bases spanning the gap. The CDR3 consists of 18 residues. CDR3 DNA sequence: TGTGCCAGCAGTTTCGCTTCCGGTAGGAGCTCCTATAATTCACCCCTCCACTTT. This sequence encodes CASSFASGRSSYNSPLHF.

This clone turned up a few times. This chain links TRBV27 with TRBJ2-5; the D gene is possibly TRBD1 (6 bases). The V gene's germline CDR1 is MNHEY and CDR2 SMNVEV (reference sequence). This CDR3 has 13 residues. V lost 0 bases and J lost 5, with 7 bases in between. The CDR3 DNA reads TGTGCCAGCAGTTTATCGAGGGGGGAGACCCAGTACTTC. As protein: CASSLSRGETQYF.

The chain combines TRBV11-2 with TRBJ1-3; D uncertain. CDR3 length: 15 residues. V was cut by 5 bases and J by 0 bases, with 11 bases left in between. Germline V lookup: CDR1 SGHAT, CDR2 FQNNGV. The CDR3 bases are TGTGCCAGCAGCCCCGGACTGAGCTCTGGAAACACCATATATTTT. Translating it yields CASSPGLSSGNTIYF.

This clone occurred once. This rearrangement joins TRBV4-2 to TRBJ2-4; 14 bases are a match to TRBD2. Losses at the gene ends were 0 bases for V and 0 bases for J; bases not matched to a gene: 4. CDR3 length: 19 residues. The V gene's germline CDR1 is LGHNA and CDR2 YNFKEQ. CDR3 DNA sequence: TGTGCCAGCAGCCAAGATCGGGGACTAGCGGGGGCAGCCAAAAACATTCAGTACTTC. This translates into CASSQDRGLAGAAKNIQYF.

There are a few counts of this clone. V and J are TRBV2 and TRBJ2-7; 8 nucleotides line up with TRBD1. V was clipped by 7 bases and J by 3 bases; unmatched bases: 5. The CDR3 sequence is 13 residues long. Germline V gives CDR1 SNHLY, CDR2 FYNNEI. CDR3 region: CASNRDRSYEQYF. The CDR3 coding sequence is TGTGCCAGCAATCGGGACAGGAGCTACGAGCAGTACTTC.

V is TRBV7-7 and J is TRBJ2-6; TRBD1 agrees at 7 bases. Germline CDR1 and CDR2: SSHAT and FNYEAQ (reference sequence). This CDR3 is built from 15 residues. Trimming cost V 5 bases and J 4 bases; bases outside gene matches: 5. The CDR3 DNA follows: TGTGCCAGCAGCCCAACAGGGGCCGGGGCCAACGTCCTGACTTTC. Its protein is CASSPTGAGANVLTF.

The chain recombines TRBV5-6 with TRBJ1-5; D gene uncertain. Germline V CDR1 and CDR2: SGHDT, YYEEEE. V gave up 4 bases and J gave up 1 base, with 6 bases separating them. This CDR3 comprises 13 residues. The CDR3: CASSISSNQPQHF. In nucleotides, the CDR3 is TGTGCCAGCAGCATCTCCAGCAATCAGCCCCAGCATTTT.

The CDR3 bases are TGTGCCAGCAGTTTAGGCCCGACTCACGAGTATGGCTACACCTTC. Residues: CASSLGPTHEYGYTF. This rearrangement joins TRBV27 to TRBJ1-2, with unresolved D. CDR3 length equals 15 residues. CDR1 and CDR2 from the germline V gene are MNHEY and SMNVEV (reference sequence). Between the trimmed V and J ends, which lost 2 bases and 5 bases, there was a span of 15 bases.